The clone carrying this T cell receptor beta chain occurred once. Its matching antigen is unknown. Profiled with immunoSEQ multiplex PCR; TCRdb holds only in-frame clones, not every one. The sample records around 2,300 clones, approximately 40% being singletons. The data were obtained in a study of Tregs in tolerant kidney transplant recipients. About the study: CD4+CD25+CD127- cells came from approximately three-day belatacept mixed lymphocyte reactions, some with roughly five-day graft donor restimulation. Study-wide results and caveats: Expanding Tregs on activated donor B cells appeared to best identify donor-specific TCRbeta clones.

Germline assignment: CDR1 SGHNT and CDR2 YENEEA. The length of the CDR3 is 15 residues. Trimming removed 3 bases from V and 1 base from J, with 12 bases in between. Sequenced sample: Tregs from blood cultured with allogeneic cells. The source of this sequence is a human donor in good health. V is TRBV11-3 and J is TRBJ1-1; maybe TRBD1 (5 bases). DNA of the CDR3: TGTGCCAGCAGCTTGCTTGACAGAGAGAACACTGAAGCTTTCTTT. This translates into CASSLLDRENTEAFF.